The clone carrying this T cell receptor (beta chain) was detected a few times. No antigen is known for it. The PCR made use of 60 Vbeta and 13 Jbeta primers. Sequencing was performed with immunoSEQ multiplex PCR; in TCRdb, only in-frame clones are kept and a portion is missing. The table includes about 190,000 clones, 81% detected once. This sample was taken from a study of cytomegalovirus exposure and HLA in healthy donors. As for the study in general: HLA-typed donors were the source of approximately 86 million unique TCRs held in an early data release. General study results and limits: Despite most TCR sequences being rare, some public TCRs occurred in many donors. Roughly uniform sequencing depth across donors was assumed, possibly incorrectly.

Trimming at V came to 0 bases and at J to 2 bases, leaving 7 bases not matched to a gene. The CDR3 contains 16 residues. In germline, CDR1 is SGHRS, CDR2 YFSETQ. The chain carries TRBV5-1 and TRBJ2-5, with 7 positions matching TRBD2. Source material: PBMCs. The TCR sequence derives from a man younger than 35 in good health and CMV-seronegative. The CDR3 sequence: CASSLAGAGLQETQYF. As DNA, the CDR3 is TGCGCCAGCAGCTTGGCCGGAGCGGGGTTACAAGAGACCCAGTACTTC.